These 10 T cell receptor beta chains originate from one sample sequenced in a study of cytomegalovirus exposure and HLA in healthy donors (dated by TCRdb to about 2017). To prepare the library, the immunoSEQ multiplex PCR assay was applied. TCRdb provides this immuneACCESS table in a form limited to in-frame rearrangements. Some clones are lacking; in checked studies, under half of them reflect an unresolved V gene, and why the rest are absent is not known. The sample table shows around 200,000 clones, and around 88% are seen once. Approximately 2.9% of the sample rests with the top ten. Specimen: PBMCs. The receptors shown here come from a woman under 30 in good health and CMV-seronegative.

Written as DNA, the CDR3 is TGTGCCAGCAGTGGGACTATTTACAATGAGCAGTTCTTC. The encoded protein is CASSGTIYNEQFF. The J gene is TRBJ2-1, the V gene TRBV2, with D perhaps matching TRBD2 (6 bases). CDR3 size: 13 residues. Germline V gene data show CDR1 as SNHLY and CDR2 as FYNNEI. V dropped 4 bases and J dropped 4 bases, with 8 bases sitting between them.

This clone was recorded once. CDR3 loop: CAISLDRVGQPQHF. CDR3 bases: TGTGCCATCAGTCTTGACAGGGTGGGTCAGCCCCAGCATTTT. This rearrangement joins TRBV10-3 to TRBJ1-5; 7 bases align to TRBD1. CDR3 size: 14 residues. Germline V gives CDR1 ENHRY, CDR2 SYGVKD. Germline trimming cut 5 bases from V and 6 bases from J; bases unmatched to any gene: 7.

The CDR3 nucleotides are TGTGCCAGCAGTTCCCGGACTAGCGGGTCCTACAATGAGCAGTTCTTC. Amino acid sequence: CASSSRTSGSYNEQFF. The chain is built from TRBV27 and TRBJ2-1; TRBD2 aligns across 11 bases. This CDR3 region has 16 residues. Trimming at V came to 4 bases and at J to 1 base, leaving 3 bases not matched to a gene. Germline V gives CDR1 MNHEY, CDR2 SMNVEV (reference sequence).

J is TRBJ1-2 and V is TRBV29-1; D may be TRBD1 (6 bases). The length of the CDR3 is 13 residues. Between the trimmed V and J ends, which lost 7 bases and 7 bases, there was a span of 19 bases. Looked up from germline, CDR1 is SQVTM and CDR2 is ANQGSEA. CDR3 protein: CSAMLQGSGGYTF. CDR3 DNA: TGCAGCGCCATGTTACAGGGTTCTGGTGGCTACACCTTC.

This sequence joins TRBV11-2 and TRBJ2-1, with D tentatively TRBD1 (6 bases). Trimming cost V 5 bases and J 5 bases, with 19 bases left between them. The CDR3 is made up of 16 amino acids. Germline V gives CDR1 SGHAT, CDR2 FQNNGV. CDR3 nucleotides: TGTGCCAGCAGCCAGTGGGACACCGCGAACCACAATGAGCAGTTCTTC. It yields the protein CASSQWDTANHNEQFF.

The chain recombines TRBV28 with TRBJ2-7; TRBD2 agrees at 14 bases. V lost 4 bases, J lost 4 bases, and 12 bases stayed unmatched. Germline lookup yields CDR1 MDHEN and CDR2 SYDVKM. This CDR3 has 18 amino acids. CDR3 amino acids: CASSSQRLAGGTGYEQYF. CDR3 in DNA: TGTGCCAGCAGTTCCCAGCGACTAGCGGGAGGGACCGGGTACGAGCAGTACTTC.

The chain uses TRBV27 and TRBJ2-1, with 8 bases lining up with TRBD2. CDR3 size: 13 residues. V dropped 3 bases and J dropped 10; count of bases not matched to a gene: 5. Per germline, CDR1 MNHEY and CDR2 SMNVEV (reference sequence). DNA for the CDR3: TGTGCCAGCAGTTTGGACCCGGGGGGGGAGCAGTTCTTC. Amino acid sequence: CASSLDPGGEQFF.

The rearrangement joins TRBV28 to TRBJ2-7; D may be TRBD2 (7 bases). CDR3 size: 14 residues. Germline assignment: CDR1 MDHEN and CDR2 SYDVKM. Between the trimmed V and J ends, which lost 10 bases and 2 bases, there was a span of 18 bases. This CDR3 is CATYGGTLAYEQYF. The CDR3 coding sequence is TGTGCCACCTACGGGGGGACACTTGCCTACGAGCAGTACTTC.

The J gene is TRBJ1-1, the V gene TRBV27; D possibly corresponds to TRBD1 (6 bases). CDR3 size: 13 residues. Trimming took off 8 bases at V and 7 bases at J, with 17 bases between the two ends. Per germline, CDR1 MNHEY and CDR2 SMNVEV (reference sequence). CDR3 DNA sequence: TGTGCCAGCGCGCCCTCAGGGGAGAATGAAGCTTTCTTT. It translates to CASAPSGENEAFF.

This rearrangement joins TRBV5-1 to TRBJ2-3, with 8 bases lining up with TRBD1. V was pared by 4 bases and J by 5 bases, with 3 bases of the junction left unmatched. The CDR3 runs to 13 residues. Germline CDR1 SGHRS, CDR2 YFSETQ. The CDR3 region has the DNA TGCGCCAGCAGCGGGGACAGGAAAGATACGCAGTATTTT. Amino acids: CASSGDRKDTQYF.